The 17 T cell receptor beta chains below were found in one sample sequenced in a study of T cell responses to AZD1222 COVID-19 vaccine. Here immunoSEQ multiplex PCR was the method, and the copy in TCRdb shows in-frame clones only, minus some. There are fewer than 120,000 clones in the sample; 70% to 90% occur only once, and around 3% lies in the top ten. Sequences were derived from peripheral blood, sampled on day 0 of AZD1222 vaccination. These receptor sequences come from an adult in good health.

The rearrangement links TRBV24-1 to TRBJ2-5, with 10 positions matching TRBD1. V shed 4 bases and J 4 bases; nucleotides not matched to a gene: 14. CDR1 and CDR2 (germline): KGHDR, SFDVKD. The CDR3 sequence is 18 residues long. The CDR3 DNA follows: TGTGCCACCAGTGACAAAACCTCCCGGGACAGGGGTAGAGAGACCCAGTACTTC. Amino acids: CATSDKTSRDRGRETQYF.

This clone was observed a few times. In DNA, the CDR3 is TGCGCCAGCACCAATGGGGGGCCCGGAAACACCATATATTTT. Amino acids: CASTNGGPGNTIYF. The rearrangement uses TRBV5-1 and TRBJ1-3; D may be TRBD1 (6 bases). The germline gives CDR1 SGHRS, CDR2 YFSETQ. V shed 6 bases and J shed 4 bases, with 14 bases lying between them. CDR3 length equals 14 residues.

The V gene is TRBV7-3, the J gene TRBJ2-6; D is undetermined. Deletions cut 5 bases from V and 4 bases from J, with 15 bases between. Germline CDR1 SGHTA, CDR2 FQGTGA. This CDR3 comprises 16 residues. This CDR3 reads CASSPLGGFGANVLTF. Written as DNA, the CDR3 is TGTGCCAGCAGCCCCCTGGGTGGGTTCGGGGCCAACGTCCTGACTTTC.

In DNA, the CDR3 is TGCGCCAGCAGCTCTCAAGAGGGCGGGCTGGAAAAACTGTTTTTT. As protein: CASSSQEGGLEKLFF. The V and J genes are TRBV5-1 and TRBJ1-4; D not certain. The CDR3 has 15 residues. Germline V CDR1 and CDR2: SGHRS, YFSETQ. Trimming cost V 3 bases and J 8 bases, with 17 bases left between them.

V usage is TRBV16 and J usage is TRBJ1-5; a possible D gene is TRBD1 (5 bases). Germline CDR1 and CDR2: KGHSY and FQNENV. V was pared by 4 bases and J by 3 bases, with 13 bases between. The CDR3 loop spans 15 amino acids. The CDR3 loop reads CASSRVGANNQPQHF. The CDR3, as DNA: TGTGCCAGCAGCCGGGTAGGGGCGAACAATCAGCCCCAGCATTTT.

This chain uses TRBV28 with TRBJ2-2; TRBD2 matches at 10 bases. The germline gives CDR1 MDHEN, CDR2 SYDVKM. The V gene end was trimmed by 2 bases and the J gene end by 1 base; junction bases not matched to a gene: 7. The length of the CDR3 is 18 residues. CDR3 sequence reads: CASSLLGLAEKNTGELFF. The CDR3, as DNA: TGTGCCAGCAGTTTACTTGGACTAGCGGAGAAGAACACCGGGGAGCTGTTTTTT.

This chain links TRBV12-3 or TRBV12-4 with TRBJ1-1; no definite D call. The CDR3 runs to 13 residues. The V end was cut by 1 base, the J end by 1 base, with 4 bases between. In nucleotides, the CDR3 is TGTGCCAGCAGTTTAGAAGAGAACACTGAAGCTTTCTTT. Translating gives CASSLEENTEAFF.

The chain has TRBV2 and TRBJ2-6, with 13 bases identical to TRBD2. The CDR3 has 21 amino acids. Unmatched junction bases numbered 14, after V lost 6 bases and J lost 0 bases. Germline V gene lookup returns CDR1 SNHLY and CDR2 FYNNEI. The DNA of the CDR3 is TGTGCCAGCAGGAAAGATGGGACTAGCGGGGTAACAAGCTCTGGGGCCAACGTCCTGACTTTC. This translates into CASRKDGTSGVTSSGANVLTF.

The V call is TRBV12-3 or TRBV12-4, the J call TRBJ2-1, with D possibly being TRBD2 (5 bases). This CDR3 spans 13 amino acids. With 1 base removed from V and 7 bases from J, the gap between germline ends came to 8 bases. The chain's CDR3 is CASSLVPGNEQFF. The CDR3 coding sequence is TGTGCCAGCAGTTTAGTCCCGGGAAATGAGCAGTTCTTC.

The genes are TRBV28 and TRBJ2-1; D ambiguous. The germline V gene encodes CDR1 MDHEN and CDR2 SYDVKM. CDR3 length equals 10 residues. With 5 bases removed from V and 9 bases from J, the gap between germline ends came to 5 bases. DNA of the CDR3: TGTGCCAGCAGTACGAGTGAGCAGTTCTTC. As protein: CASSTSEQFF.

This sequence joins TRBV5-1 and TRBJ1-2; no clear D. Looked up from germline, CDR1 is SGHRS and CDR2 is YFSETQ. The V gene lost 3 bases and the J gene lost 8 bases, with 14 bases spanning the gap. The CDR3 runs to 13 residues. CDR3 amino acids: CASSSPPMGGYTF. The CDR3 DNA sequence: TGCGCCAGCAGCTCTCCCCCCATGGGCGGCTACACCTTC.

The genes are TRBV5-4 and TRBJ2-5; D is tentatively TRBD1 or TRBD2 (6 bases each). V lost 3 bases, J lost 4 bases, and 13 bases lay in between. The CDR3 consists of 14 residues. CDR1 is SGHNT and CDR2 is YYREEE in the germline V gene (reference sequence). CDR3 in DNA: TGTGCCAGCAGCTCCGGGGGCAGGGGAGAGACCCAGTACTTC. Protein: CASSSGGRGETQYF.

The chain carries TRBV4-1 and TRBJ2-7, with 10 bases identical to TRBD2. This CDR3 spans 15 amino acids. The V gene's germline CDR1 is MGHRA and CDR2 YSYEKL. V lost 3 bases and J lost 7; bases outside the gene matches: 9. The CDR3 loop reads CASSQVLAGAGEQYF. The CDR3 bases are TGCGCCAGCAGCCAGGTCCTAGCGGGAGCCGGAGAGCAGTACTTC.

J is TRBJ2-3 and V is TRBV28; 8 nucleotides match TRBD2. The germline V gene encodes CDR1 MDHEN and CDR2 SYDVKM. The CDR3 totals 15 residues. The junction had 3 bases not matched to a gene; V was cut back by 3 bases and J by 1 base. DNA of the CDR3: TGTGCCAGCAGTTTTCGGGGGGGCCGCACAGATACGCAGTATTTT. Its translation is CASSFRGGRTDTQYF.

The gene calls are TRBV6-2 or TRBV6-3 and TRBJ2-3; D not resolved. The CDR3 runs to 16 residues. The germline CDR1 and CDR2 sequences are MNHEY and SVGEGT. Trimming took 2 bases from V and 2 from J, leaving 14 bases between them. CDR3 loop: CASSYKSNQPTDTQYF. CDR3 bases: TGTGCCAGCAGTTACAAATCGAATCAACCCACAGATACGCAGTATTTT.

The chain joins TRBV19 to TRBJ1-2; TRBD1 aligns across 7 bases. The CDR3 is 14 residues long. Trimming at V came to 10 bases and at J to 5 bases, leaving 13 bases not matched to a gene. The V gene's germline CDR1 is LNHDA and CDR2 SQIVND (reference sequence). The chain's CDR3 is CATSRIGTEYGYTF. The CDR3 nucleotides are TGTGCCACCAGTAGGATCGGGACAGAATATGGCTACACCTTC.

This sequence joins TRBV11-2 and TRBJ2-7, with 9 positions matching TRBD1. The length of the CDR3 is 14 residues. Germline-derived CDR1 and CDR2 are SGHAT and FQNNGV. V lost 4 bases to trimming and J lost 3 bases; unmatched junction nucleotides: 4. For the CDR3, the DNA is TGTGCCAGCAGCTCACAGGGGGCACACTACGAGCAGTACTTC. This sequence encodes CASSSQGAHYEQYF.